This is a list of T cell receptor beta chains from one sample in a study of blood T cell repertoires in COVID-19. The assay was immunoSEQ multiplex PCR, and TCRdb's table has in-frame clones only and misses some. The sample holds some 160,000 clones; about four fifths are singletons and the top ten take about a tenth. The material sequenced was peripheral blood. The receptor source for this set is a man in his 70s with active or convalescent COVID-19. Both conserved end residues are part of each CDR3. The D gene is left open where the match is weak. The size entry is marked missing in some rows and otherwise reads once, few, many or a size class.

cdr3_nt	cdr3_aa	d_call	j_call	v_call	clone_size
TGTGCCAGCAGCGTGGGACAGGGGGCCAATCAGCCCCAGCATTTT	CASSVGQGANQPQHF	TRBD1	TRBJ1-5	TRBV9	few
TGTGCCAGCAGCGAGACAGGGGGCGGCTACAATGAGCAGTTCTTC	CASSETGGGYNEQFF	TRBD1	TRBJ2-1	TRBV7-8	NA
TGCGCCAGCAGCGGGTCGGGCAGGGGGAAAGCAAATGAGCAGTTCTTC	CASSGSGRGKANEQFF	TRBD1	TRBJ2-1	TRBV5-1	NA
TGTGCCAGCGCTTTGCGGGGGAATGAAAAACTGTTTTTT	CASALRGNEKLFF	NA	TRBJ1-4	TRBV12-3/TRBV12-4	NA
TGTGCCAGCAGCCGAGGGAGGACAAGTGAAGCTTTCTTT	CASSRGRTSEAFF	NA	TRBJ1-1	TRBV28	few
TGTGCCAGCAGTTTTCCAGGGGCCCTTACTAACTATGGCTACACCTTC	CASSFPGALTNYGYTF	NA	TRBJ1-2	TRBV28	NA
TGTGCCAGCAGCTTTACTTGGGAGACCCAGTACTTC	CASSFTWETQYF	NA	TRBJ2-5	TRBV7-7	NA
TGTGCCAGCAGCTTAGAAGAGGGTCAGCCCCAGCATTTT	CASSLEEGQPQHF	NA	TRBJ1-5	TRBV7-8	many
TGTGCCAGCAGCGACCGAGGGACTAGCAATGAGCAGTTCTTC	CASSDRGTSNEQFF	TRBD2	TRBJ2-1	TRBV7-8	NA
TGTGCCACCAGCAGGAGGACAGGGTTGTCTGAAGCTTTCTTT	CATSRRTGLSEAFF	TRBD1	TRBJ1-1	TRBV15	NA
TGTGCCAGCAGCCGCAGAAGGGGCAGGGAGCAGTACTTC	CASSRRRGREQYF	NA	TRBJ2-7	TRBV27	NA
TGTGCCAGTAGTACCCCCCGGACAGGGGGCTCGTTCACTGAAGCTTTCTTT	CASSTPRTGGSFTEAFF	TRBD1	TRBJ1-1	TRBV19	once
TGTGCCAGCTCACCGCTACCAGGGGTCAACTATGGCTACACCTTC	CASSPLPGVNYGYTF	NA	TRBJ1-2	TRBV18	NA
TGCGCCAGCAGCCAAGATTTGCCAGGGGGGAACACTGAAGCTTTCTTT	CASSQDLPGGNTEAFF	TRBD1	TRBJ1-1	TRBV4-1	NA
TGTGCCAGCAGCTTAAAGGGTAGAGGGACAGGGTCCTACCAAGAGACCCAGTACTTC	CASSLKGRGTGSYQETQYF	TRBD1	TRBJ2-5	TRBV7-3	NA
TGCGCCAGCAGCCAACAGGACGGGAGCTCCTACGAGCAGTACTTC	CASSQQDGSSYEQYF	NA	TRBJ2-7	TRBV4-3	NA
TGTGCCAGCTCACTCCGGGGTGTAGAGACCCAGTACTTC	CASSLRGVETQYF	NA	TRBJ2-5	TRBV18	NA
TGTGCCAGCAGCAAACGGACTAGCGTCTACGAGCAGTACTTC	CASSKRTSVYEQYF	TRBD2	TRBJ2-7	TRBV7-9	NA
TGTGCCAGCTCAGGGGACAGTATTTCACCCCTCCACTTT	CASSGDSISPLHF	TRBD1	TRBJ1-6	TRBV18	NA
TGTGCCAGCAGCTTATTGCGGAACACTGAAGCTTTCTTT	CASSLLRNTEAFF	NA	TRBJ1-1	TRBV11-2	few
TGCGCCAGCAACCTCGGAGGCTCTGGAAACACCATATATTTT	CASNLGGSGNTIYF	NA	TRBJ1-3	TRBV5-1	once
TGCAGTGCTATACAGGGGGTTGAGCAGTTCTTC	CSAIQGVEQFF	TRBD1	TRBJ2-1	TRBV20-1	NA
TGCGCCAGCAGCTTGCGGGCAGGGCGGACCGGGGAGCTGTTTTTT	CASSLRAGRTGELFF	NA	TRBJ2-2	TRBV5-1	NA
TGCGCCAGCAGCCAAGGGGCAGGGTCAAACTATGGCTACACCTTC	CASSQGAGSNYGYTF	NA	TRBJ1-2	TRBV4-3	NA
TGCAGCGTGGGACAGGGTTCCTACGAGCAGTACTTC	CSVGQGSYEQYF	TRBD1	TRBJ2-7	TRBV29-1	NA
TGTGCCAGCAGCGGGACAGGGGGCTTGAATGAGCAGTTCTTC	CASSGTGGLNEQFF	TRBD1	TRBJ2-1	TRBV7-9	NA
TGTGCCAGCAGCAAGGGGCGTGCGAATTTGAACACTGAAGCTTTCTTT	CASSKGRANLNTEAFF	NA	TRBJ1-1	TRBV7-2	NA
TGTGCCAGCAGCCATGCCGGGACAGGTCTCATCGAGCAGTACTTC	CASSHAGTGLIEQYF	TRBD1	TRBJ2-7	TRBV4-2	few
TGCGCCAGCAGCCTGGGGGGTGGCAATCAGCCCCAGCATTTT	CASSLGGGNQPQHF	NA	TRBJ1-5	TRBV4-3	NA